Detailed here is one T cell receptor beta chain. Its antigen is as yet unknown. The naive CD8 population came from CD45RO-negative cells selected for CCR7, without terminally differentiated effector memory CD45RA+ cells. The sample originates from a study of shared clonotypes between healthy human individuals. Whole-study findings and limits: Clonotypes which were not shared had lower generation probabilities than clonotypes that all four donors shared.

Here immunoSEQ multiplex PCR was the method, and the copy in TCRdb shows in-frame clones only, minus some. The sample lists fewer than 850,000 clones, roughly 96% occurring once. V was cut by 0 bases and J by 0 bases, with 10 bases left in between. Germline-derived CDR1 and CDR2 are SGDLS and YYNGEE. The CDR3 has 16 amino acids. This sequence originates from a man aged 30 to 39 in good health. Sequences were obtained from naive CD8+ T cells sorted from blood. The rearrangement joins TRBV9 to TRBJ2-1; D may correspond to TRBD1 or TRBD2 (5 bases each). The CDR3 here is CASSVDGAISYNEQFF. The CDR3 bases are TGTGCCAGCAGCGTAGACGGGGCCATCTCCTACAATGAGCAGTTCTTC.